The 5 T cell receptor beta chains given below trace back to one sample, sequenced in a study of T cell repertoires in cytomegalovirus infection. TCRdb reprocessed the reads via MiXCR and lists one record per CDR3 protein. The table records about 490,000 distinct CDR3 sequences, more than 25% of them present only once. The sequencing input was PBMCs. These receptor sequences come from a human donor in good health (CMV status not recorded). Some clones in this sample may be carry-over from other donors' samples.

Comments on this clonotype: Given a much more abundant clone one base away, this may be a read error. V gene TRBV7-2 combines with J gene TRBJ1-5; maybe TRBD1 (5 bases). From germline, CDR1 is SGHTA and CDR2 FQGNSA. The CDR3 consists of 15 residues. For the CDR3, the DNA is TGTGCCAGCAGCTTAACCAGGGACGGTAGGCAGCCCCAGCGTTTT. Translated: CASSLTRDGRQPQRF. The full variable domain, completed using reference TRBV7-2 and TRBJ1-5, is GAGVSQSPSNKVTEKGKDVELRCDPISGHTALYWYRQSLGQGLEFLIYFQGNSAPDKSGLPSDRFSAERTGGSVSTLTIQRTQQEDSAVYLCASSLTRDGRQPQRFGDGTRLSIL.

The V gene is TRBV19, the J gene TRBJ1-2, with TRBD1 identical over 7 bases. Germline CDR1 is LNHDA and CDR2 is SQIVND (reference sequence). The CDR3 covers 15 residues. The V and J ends lost 4 bases and 0 bases, in that order; junction bases with no gene match: 5. The CDR3 sequence: CASSTRDSTNYGYTF. CDR3 bases: TGTGCCAGTAGTACCCGGGACAGTACTAACTATGGCTACACCTTC.

This clonotype was counted a few times. The rearrangement uses TRBV6-2 or TRBV6-3 and TRBJ2-2; the D call may be TRBD1 or TRBD2 (5 bases each). With 7 bases removed from V and 4 bases from J, the gap between germline ends came to 10 bases. The CDR3 extends over 13 amino acids. The germline gives CDR1 MNHEY, CDR2 SVGEGT. The CDR3 sequence: CASMGVRTGELFF. CDR3 nucleotides: TGTGCCAGCATGGGGGTGCGCACCGGGGAGCTGTTTTTT.

The chain has TRBV7-8 and TRBJ1-2, with D unresolved. CDR1 is SGHVS and CDR2 is FQNEAQ in the germline V gene. The CDR3 extends over 13 amino acids. V was cut by 5 bases and J by 13 bases, with 20 bases left in between. CDR3 nucleotides: TGTGCCAGCAGCCGGCTGGGCGGTTCGGGGTTCACCTTC. Amino acid sequence: CASSRLGGSGFTF.

V is TRBV7-9 and J is TRBJ2-1; D unresolved. V lost 1 base and J lost 9, with 13 bases in between. The CDR3 is 14 residues long. From germline, CDR1 is SEHNR and CDR2 FQNEAQ (reference sequence). DNA for the CDR3: TGTGCCAGCAGCTTAGTGGGTCCGGGCGGTGAGCAGTTCTTC. Its protein product is CASSLVGPGGEQFF. The entire variable domain, with the rest obtained from reference TRBV7-9 and TRBJ2-1, is as follows: DTGVSQNPRHKITKRGQNVTFRCDPISEHNRLYWYRQTLGQGPEFLTYFQNEAQLEKSRLLSDRFSAERPKGSFSTLEIQRTEQGDSAMYLCASSLVGPGGEQFFGPGTRLTVL.